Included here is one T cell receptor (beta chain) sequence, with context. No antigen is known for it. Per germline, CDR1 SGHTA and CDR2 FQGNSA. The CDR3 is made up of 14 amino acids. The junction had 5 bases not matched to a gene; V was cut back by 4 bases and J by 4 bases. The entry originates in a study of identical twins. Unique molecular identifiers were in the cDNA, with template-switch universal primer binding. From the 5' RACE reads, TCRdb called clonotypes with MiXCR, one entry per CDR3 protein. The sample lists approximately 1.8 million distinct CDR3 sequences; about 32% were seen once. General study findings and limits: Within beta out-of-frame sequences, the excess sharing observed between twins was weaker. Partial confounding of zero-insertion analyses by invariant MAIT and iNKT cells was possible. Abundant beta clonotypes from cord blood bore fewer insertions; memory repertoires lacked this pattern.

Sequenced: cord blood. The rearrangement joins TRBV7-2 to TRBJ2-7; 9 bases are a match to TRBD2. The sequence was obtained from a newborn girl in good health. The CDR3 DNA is TGTGCCAGCAGCTCCGTAGCGGGGGCGTACGAGCAGTACTTC. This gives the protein CASSSVAGAYEQYF.